These 22 T cell receptor beta chains were all obtained from the same sample, sequenced in a study of blood T cell repertoires in COVID-19. Sequencing used immunoSEQ multiplex PCR; TCRdb keeps in-frame clones, though not all of them. The table lists around 200,000 clones, 80% to 90% of them singletons. Sequencing was done on a sample of peripheral blood. The source of these receptors is a man aged 60-69 years with acute or convalescent COVID-19.

Concerning this clone itself: The sample contains more than one DNA sequence encoding this CDR3. The J gene is TRBJ2-7, the V gene TRBV28; D not certain. Deletions cut 3 bases from V and 0 bases from J, with 6 bases between. The CDR3 loop spans 13 amino acids. Germline CDR1 reads MDHEN; CDR2 reads SYDVKM. DNA of the CDR3: TGTGCCAGCAGTTTTGGCAGCTCCTACGAGCAGTACTTC. This codes for CASSFGSSYEQYF.

The chain uses TRBV3-1 (or the pseudogene TRBV3-2) and TRBJ2-7; the match to TRBD2 covers 7 bases. J lost 3 bases, V lost 2 bases, and 13 bases had no gene match. CDR1 and CDR2 from the germline V gene are LGHDT and YNNKEL (reference sequence). The CDR3 runs 17 residues. The CDR3, as DNA: TGTGCCAGCAGCCAAACCCGCCGCGGGCTAGCGGACTACGAGCAGTACTTC. Translated: CASSQTRRGLADYEQYF.

This clone was seen once. This chain joins TRBV7-9 and TRBJ2-7; D is undetermined. The V gene's germline CDR1 is SEHNR and CDR2 FQNEAQ (reference sequence). This CDR3 has 11 amino acids. Trimming removed 5 bases from V and 3 bases from J, with 5 bases in between. The CDR3 protein is CASSPFYEQYF. For the CDR3, the DNA is TGTGCCAGCAGCCCATTCTACGAGCAGTACTTC.

This rearrangement joins TRBV21-1 to TRBJ2-7; the listed D gene, TRBD2, was not tested against the DNA. TRBV21-1 corresponds to a pseudogene. The CDR3 consists of 18 residues. Here the CDR3 reads CASATRWTSESLLREQYF. CDR3 DNA: TGTGCCAGCGCGACGCGATGGACTAGCGAGAGTCTCCTACGAGAGCAGTACTTC.

V and J are TRBV15 and TRBJ2-5; D possibly corresponds to TRBD1 (7 bases). CDR3 length: 14 amino acids. V was clipped by 3 bases and J by 5 bases, with 13 bases between them. CDR1 and CDR2 (germline): LNHNV, YYDKDF (reference sequence). As DNA, the CDR3 is TGTGCCACCAGCAGGCCCCCAGGGGGGGAGACCCAGTACTTC. It specifies CATSRPPGGETQYF. The full variable domain, its missing parts supplied by reference TRBV15 and TRBJ2-5, is DAMVIQNPRYQVTQFGKPVTLSCSQTLNHNVMYWYQQKSSQAPKLLFHYYDKDFNNEADTPDNFQSRRPNTSFCFLDIRSPGLGDTAMYLCATSRPPGGETQYFGPGTRLLVL.

Comment on this clone: Different DNA sequences within this sample yield the same CDR3. The rearrangement links TRBV7-2 to TRBJ2-6; the D gene is possibly TRBD2 (6 bases). Germline V lookup: CDR1 SGHTA, CDR2 FQGNSA. This CDR3 is 16 amino acids long. V was clipped by 1 base and J by 3 bases, with 10 bases between them. The CDR3 loop reads CASSLVAGSGANVLTF. CDR3 DNA: TGTGCCAGCAGCTTAGTAGCCGGGAGTGGGGCCAACGTCCTGACTTTC. The full variable domain, rest sourced from reference TRBV7-2 and TRBJ2-6, is GAGVSQSPSNKVTEKGKDVELRCDPISGHTALYWYRQSLGQGLEFLIYFQGNSAPDKSGLPSDRFSAERTGGSVSTLTIQRTQQEDSAVYLCASSLVAGSGANVLTFGAGSRLTVL.

The chain couples TRBV5-1 to TRBJ1-2; 9 nucleotides line up with TRBD1. Germline trimming cut 3 bases from V and 4 bases from J; bases unmatched to any gene: 4. The CDR3 runs 14 residues. Germline V gene sequence: CDR1 SGHRS, CDR2 YFSETQ. The CDR3 protein is CASSSGTGPYGYTF. In DNA form, the CDR3 reads TGCGCCAGCAGCTCCGGGACAGGGCCCTATGGCTACACCTTC. Filled out from reference TRBV5-1 and TRBJ1-2, the complete variable domain reads KAGVTQTPRYLIKTRGQQVTLSCSPISGHRSVSWYQQTPGQGLQFLFEYFSETQRNKGNFPGRFSGRQFSNSRSEMNVSTLELGDSALYLCASSSGTGPYGYTFGSGTRLTVV.

The CDR3 reads CASSTGTNSRNEQFF. The CDR3, as DNA: TGTGCCAGCAGCACGGGGACAAACTCCCGCAATGAGCAGTTCTTC. V and J are TRBV5-8 and TRBJ2-1; D may be TRBD1 (6 bases). V was cut by 4 bases and J by 6 bases, with 17 bases left in between. This CDR3 is built from 15 residues. Germline-derived CDR1 and CDR2 are SGHTS and YDEGEE.

This rearrangement joins TRBV18 to TRBJ1-4, with TRBD1 identical over 7 bases. Germline CDR1 is KGHSH and CDR2 is LQKENI. This CDR3 spans 17 amino acids. Trimming cost V 2 bases and J 3 bases; bases outside gene matches: 9. In nucleotides, the CDR3 is TGTGCCAGCTCACCAACGAACAGGGGAAGTTCTAATGAAAAACTGTTTTTT. Translated, it gives CASSPTNRGSSNEKLFF.

The chain employs TRBV6-5 and TRBJ2-1; D perhaps matches TRBD2 (5 bases). V was clipped by 4 bases and J by 8 bases, with 12 bases between them. CDR1 is MNHEY, CDR2 SVGAGI, per germline. The CDR3 has 13 residues. The CDR3 DNA sequence: TGTGCCAGCAGTTTACGGACTGGACATGAGCAGTTCTTC. This codes for CASSLRTGHEQFF.

This clone was observed a few times. The genes are TRBV5-1 and TRBJ1-2, with TRBD1 as a possible D gene (6 bases). The CDR3 is 14 residues long. With 6 bases removed from V and 2 bases from J, the gap between germline ends came to 14 bases. Germline CDR1 is SGHRS and CDR2 is YFSETQ. The CDR3 region has the DNA TGCGCCAGCACCCCGGGGGGCGCCAACTATGGCTACACCTTC. Protein product: CASTPGGANYGYTF.

The CDR3 is CAISTGFLSGSPTDTQYF. CDR3 coding DNA: TGTGCCATCAGCACAGGGTTTTTGAGCGGGAGCCCCACAGATACGCAGTATTTT. The chain uses TRBV10-3 and TRBJ2-3; 8 bases map to TRBD2. The germline CDR1 and CDR2 sequences are ENHRY and SYGVKD. Germline trimming cut 6 bases from V and 2 bases from J; bases unmatched to any gene: 16. The CDR3 contains 18 residues.

This chain connects TRBV2 to TRBJ1-5; D gene unclear. This CDR3 is built from 16 residues. Germline V gene sequence: CDR1 SNHLY, CDR2 FYNNEI. The germline V and J ends were trimmed by 3 bases and 1 base, with 13 bases remaining between them. CDR3 nucleotides: TGTGCCAGCAGTGATTTTCGGGGATCAAGCAATCAGCCCCAGCATTTT. Protein product: CASSDFRGSSNQPQHF.

This clone was observed a single time. The chain employs TRBV9 and TRBJ2-5; 14 bases fit TRBD2. The CDR3 sequence is 17 residues long. Germline V gene sequence: CDR1 SGDLS, CDR2 YYNGEE. Unmatched junction bases numbered 11, after V lost 4 bases and J lost 6 bases. The CDR3 is CASSPSVGTSGRQTQYF. The CDR3 nucleotides read TGTGCCAGCAGCCCATCGGTAGGGACTAGCGGGAGACAGACCCAGTACTTC.

The V gene is TRBV6-2 or TRBV6-3, the J gene TRBJ2-7; tentatively, D is TRBD2 (6 bases). The CDR3 extends over 15 amino acids. Germline V CDR1 and CDR2: MNHEY, SVGEGT. V lost 6 bases and J lost 1, with 16 bases in between. This CDR3 is CASSQNYAGSYEQYF. The CDR3 coding sequence is TGTGCCAGCAGCCAAAATTATGCGGGATCCTACGAGCAGTACTTC.

This clone turned up a few times. The V gene is TRBV4-3, the J gene TRBJ2-1, with TRBD1 as a possible D gene (6 bases). Germline-derived CDR1 and CDR2 are LGHNA and YSLEER. CDR3 size: 15 residues. The V end lost 0 bases, the J end lost 7 bases, and 13 bases lay between the germline ends. CDR3 region: CASSQEYTRGNEQFF. CDR3 bases: TGCGCCAGCAGCCAAGAATATACAAGGGGGAATGAGCAGTTCTTC.

The chain couples TRBV7-3 to TRBJ2-7, with a tentative D call TRBD2 (5 bases). The CDR3 extends over 16 amino acids. Trimming took 5 bases from V and 6 from J, leaving 23 bases between them. Germline lookup yields CDR1 SGHTA and CDR2 FQGTGA. CDR3 coding DNA: TGTGCCAGCAGCCCGATCTACCCAGTGGGAGATGGCGAGCAGTACTTC. Translated, it gives CASSPIYPVGDGEQYF. The full variable domain, its missing parts supplied by reference TRBV7-3 and TRBJ2-7, is GAGVSQTPSNKVTEKGKYVELRCDPISGHTALYWYRQSLGQGPEFLIYFQGTGAADDSGLPNDRFFAVRPEGSVSTLKIQRTERGDSAVYLCASSPIYPVGDGEQYFGPGTRLTVT.

The rearrangement links TRBV6-5 to TRBJ1-5, with 10 bases that match TRBD1. With 4 bases clipped from V and 6 bases from J, the junction kept 3 bases outside the gene matches. Looked up from germline, CDR1 is MNHEY and CDR2 is SVGAGI. The CDR3 covers 14 residues. CDR3 nucleotide sequence: TGTGCCAGCAGTTCCGGGACAGGGGTTCAGCCCCAGCATTTT. Its protein product is CASSSGTGVQPQHF.

The genes are TRBV2 and TRBJ2-7; a possible D gene is TRBD1 (6 bases). Trimming removed 4 bases at V and 6 bases at J, with 16 bases between. Germline lookup yields CDR1 SNHLY and CDR2 FYNNEI. There are 14 residues in the CDR3. In DNA form, the CDR3 reads TGTGCCAGCAGTGTAGTGGGACATGGCGGCGAGCAGTACTTC. It is translated as CASSVVGHGGEQYF.

The chain is built from TRBV28 and TRBJ2-7, with D uncertain. There are 16 residues in the CDR3. V dropped 6 bases and J dropped 0 bases, with 18 bases sitting between them. Germline CDR1 and CDR2: MDHEN and SYDVKM. The chain's CDR3 is CASRRKTLGSSYEQYF. CDR3 in DNA: TGTGCCAGCAGGAGGAAGACGCTTGGAAGCTCCTACGAGCAGTACTTC.

This chain joins TRBV5-1 and TRBJ2-1, with 12 bases fitting TRBD2. Germline trimming cut 5 bases from V and 7 bases from J; bases unmatched to any gene: 4. Looked up from germline, CDR1 is SGHRS and CDR2 is YFSETQ. This CDR3 region has 14 residues. CDR3 DNA sequence: TGCGCCAGCAGTGGGACTAGCGGGTTTAATGAGCAGTTCTTC. Translation: CASSGTSGFNEQFF.

This clone was recorded many times. The J gene is TRBJ1-4, the V gene TRBV7-2, with TRBD1 matching 9 bases. CDR1 and CDR2 (germline): SGHTA, FQGNSA. This CDR3 is built from 15 residues. J gave up 11 bases and V 4 bases, and 11 bases lay outside the gene matches. This CDR3 reads CASSSIPGQGGKLFF. DNA for the CDR3: TGTGCCAGCAGCTCAATACCGGGACAGGGAGGGAAACTGTTTTTT.